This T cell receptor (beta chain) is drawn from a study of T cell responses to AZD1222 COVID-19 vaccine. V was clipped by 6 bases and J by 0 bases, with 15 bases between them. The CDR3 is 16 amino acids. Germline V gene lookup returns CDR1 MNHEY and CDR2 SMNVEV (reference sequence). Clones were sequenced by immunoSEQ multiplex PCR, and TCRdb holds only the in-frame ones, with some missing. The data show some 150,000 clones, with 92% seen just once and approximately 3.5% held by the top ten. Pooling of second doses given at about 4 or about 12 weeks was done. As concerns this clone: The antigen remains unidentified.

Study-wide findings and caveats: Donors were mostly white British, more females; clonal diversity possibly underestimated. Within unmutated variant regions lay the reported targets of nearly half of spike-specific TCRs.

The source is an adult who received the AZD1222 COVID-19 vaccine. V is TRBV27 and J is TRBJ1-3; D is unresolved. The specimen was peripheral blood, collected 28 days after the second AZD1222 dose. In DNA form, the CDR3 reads TGTGCCAGCAGACGAACGACGGCCGGCTCTGGAAACACCATATATTTT. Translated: CASRRTTAGSGNTIYF.